This T cell receptor (beta chain) is drawn from a study of T cells in Graves' hyperthyroidism and ophthalmopathy. Amplified regions were TCR beta CDR3 sequences from RNA transcripts. Researchers ran a first-round RT-PCR on the TCR CDR3 using the HTBI primer set. A single record per CDR3 protein comes from TCRdb applying MiXCR to the multiplex PCR reads. The data show around 430,000 distinct CDR3 sequences, 15% seen once. The table lists this clonotype with many counts. The origin of this receptor is a woman aged 25 to 45 with Graves' hyperthyroidism. Sequencing was performed on blood.

The CDR3 region has the DNA TGTGCCAGCAGCCTCCGAATGGTAAAGAGGGGGACCACAGATACGCAGTATTTT. Translated: CASSLRMVKRGTTDTQYF. This rearrangement joins TRBV3-1 to TRBJ2-3, with D possibly TRBD1 on 6 matching bases. Germline assignment: CDR1 LGHDT and CDR2 YNNKEL (reference sequence). Trimming took 4 bases from V and 2 from J, leaving 22 bases between them. This CDR3 region has 18 residues.